This passage covers 14 T cell receptor beta chains from one sample sequenced in a study of blood T cells in healthy people across ages. A J-beta primer mix and a sample-barcoded 5' primer were used in a second PCR of roughly 7 to 12 cycles. TCRdb re-called the 5' RACE reads through MiXCR, storing one row per CDR3 protein. The profile shows over 1,500,000 distinct CDR3 sequences, approximately 40% of them singletons. What was sequenced was blood. The receptors derive from a human donor in good health.

This clonotype was seen a handful of times. The chain uses TRBV7-9 and TRBJ1-1, with D unclear. The CDR3 sequence is 13 residues long. Germline CDR1 and CDR2: SEHNR and FQNEAQ (reference sequence). V was clipped by 1 base and J by 4 bases, with 7 bases between them. The CDR3 region is CASSLESFTEAFF. The CDR3 region has the DNA TGTGCCAGCAGCTTAGAATCGTTCACTGAAGCTTTCTTT.

This sequence joins TRBV4-3 and TRBJ1-2; TRBD1 matches 7 bases. The CDR3 totals 16 residues. V shed 3 bases, J shed 5 bases, and the junction held 12 bases outside the gene matches. Germline CDR1 and CDR2: LGHNA and YSLEER. CDR3 loop: CASSHGPTGTDYGYTF. The CDR3 coding sequence is TGCGCCAGCAGCCATGGCCCCACCGGGACAGATTATGGCTACACCTTC.

The rearrangement links TRBV9 to TRBJ2-1, with D perhaps matching TRBD2 (6 bases). The germline V gene has CDR1 SGDLS and CDR2 YYNGEE. Trimming removed 1 base from V and 3 bases from J, with 11 bases in between. The CDR3 is 15 residues long. The CDR3 sequence: CASSVNGGIYNEQFF. CDR3 nucleotide sequence: TGTGCCAGCAGCGTAAATGGAGGGATCTACAATGAGCAGTTCTTC.

The rearrangement links TRBV5-5 to TRBJ2-3, with TRBD1 as a possible D gene (6 bases). V was clipped by 1 base and J by 6 bases, with 9 bases between them. The V gene's germline CDR1 is SGHKS and CDR2 YYEKEE (reference sequence). The CDR3 sequence is 13 residues long. Written as DNA, the CDR3 is TGTGCCAGCAGCTTGCCAGGGGATGATACGCAGTATTTT. Encoded protein: CASSLPGDDTQYF.

This chain uses TRBV7-4 with TRBJ2-7; possibly TRBD1 for D (6 bases). The J call may be mistaken, given a closer DNA end match to TRBJ2-4. The germline V gene has CDR1 SGHVT and CDR2 SQSDAQ. The CDR3 loop spans 18 amino acids. The CDR3 loop is CASQSTASGYRAVNIQYF. In nucleotides, the CDR3 is TGTGCCAGCCAAAGCACAGCTTCGGGTTACAGGGCCGTAAACATTCAGTACTTC.

To note about this clonotype: Germline is not matched at one junction end, which may reflect a read error. The CDR3 coding sequence is TGTGCCAGCAGCTTAGCGAGAGTGGACAGGGAATTGGATACGCGGTATTTT. Translating it yields CASSLARVDRELDTRYF. The chain combines TRBV7-2 with TRBJ2-3, with 8 bases aligning to TRBD1. Germline CDR1 and CDR2: SGHTA and FQGNSA. This CDR3 region has 17 residues.

The chain employs TRBV28 and TRBJ1-1; TRBD1 might be the D (6 bases). V lost 5 bases and J 4 bases, leaving 17 bases between the germline ends. Germline values: CDR1 MDHEN, CDR2 SYDVKM. The CDR3 length is 15 residues. CDR3 protein: CASSRLRRGGTEAFF. The CDR3 region has the DNA TGTGCCAGCAGTCGACTCCGGAGGGGGGGCACTGAAGCTTTCTTT. The full variable domain, its missing parts supplied by reference TRBV28 and TRBJ1-1, is DVKVTQSSRYLVKRTGEKVFLECVQDMDHENMFWYRQDPGLGLRLIYFSYDVKMKEKGDIPEGYSVSREKKERFSLILESASTNQTSMYLCASSRLRRGGTEAFFGQGTRLTVV.

This clonotype has a handful of counts. This chain joins TRBV5-1 and TRBJ1-6, with TRBD1 matching 8 bases. Unmatched junction bases numbered 11, after V lost 6 bases and J lost 9 bases. Germline assignment: CDR1 SGHRS and CDR2 YFSETQ. The CDR3 is 15 residues long. The CDR3 coding sequence is TGCGCCAGCACAAACGAACGACAGGGGATTTCACCCCTCCACTTT. Translated, it gives CASTNERQGISPLHF.

This chain links TRBV29-1 with TRBJ2-5, with TRBD2 matching 12 bases. Trimming took 7 bases from V and 7 from J; bases not matched to a gene: 10. CDR1 is SQVTM, CDR2 ANQGSEA, per germline. The CDR3 sequence is 14 residues long. CDR3 coding DNA: TGCAGCGGGGCTAGCGGGGGGGCCCGTTGGACCCAGTACTTC. Its protein product is CSGASGGARWTQYF.

This clonotype was counted a few times. CDR3 sequence: CASSQGWGRNTEAFF. CDR3 nucleotide sequence: TGCGCCAGCAGCCAAGGATGGGGAAGGAACACTGAAGCTTTCTTT. This chain links TRBV4-3 with TRBJ1-1; D not resolved. Germline V gene lookup returns CDR1 LGHNA and CDR2 YSLEER. The CDR3 runs to 15 residues. Deletions cut 1 base from V and 1 base from J, with 10 bases between.

This chain connects TRBV25-1 to TRBJ2-1, with D perhaps matching TRBD2 (6 bases). V lost 8 bases and J 10 bases, leaving 15 bases between the germline ends. From germline, CDR1 is MGHDK and CDR2 SYGVNS. The CDR3 extends over 12 amino acids. In DNA form, the CDR3 reads TGTGCCAGCGGAGGGACTTTTCAGGAGCAGTTCTTC. The encoded protein is CASGGTFQEQFF. Variable domain in full (rest from reference TRBV25-1 and TRBJ2-1): EADIYQTPRYLVIGTGKKITLECSQTMGHDKMYWYQQDPGMELHLIHYSYGVNSTEKGDLSSESTVSRIRTEHFPLTLESARPSHTSQYLCASGGTFQEQFFGPGTRLTVL.

Here the CDR3 DNA reads TGTGCCAGCAGCCCAGAGGGCGCTCGCGAGCAGTACTTC. It is translated as CASSPEGAREQYF. V and J are TRBV7-2 and TRBJ2-4, with D possibly TRBD2 on 5 matching bases. The end of the DNA aligns better with TRBJ2-7, so the J call may be wrong. Germline-derived CDR1 and CDR2 are SGHTA and FQGNSA. The CDR3 runs 13 residues.

This clonotype appeared a few times. The chain employs TRBV4-3 and TRBJ2-3; 15 bases align to TRBD2. With 2 bases clipped from V and 6 bases from J, the junction kept 6 bases outside the gene matches. Germline V lookup: CDR1 LGHNA, CDR2 YSLEER. CDR3 length: 17 residues. The CDR3 loop is CASSQWTSGGESDTQYF. The CDR3 DNA sequence: TGCGCCAGCAGCCAATGGACTAGCGGGGGGGAATCGGATACGCAGTATTTT.

The CDR3 nucleotides are TGTGCCAGCAGCATACCAAAGCCCATGAACACTGAAGCTTTCTTT. Protein product: CASSIPKPMNTEAFF. The chain has TRBV7-8 and TRBJ1-1; D is ambiguous. The CDR3 contains 15 residues. Trimming removed 5 bases at V and 0 bases at J, with 13 bases between. Germline loops: CDR1 SGHVS, CDR2 FQNEAQ. Full variable domain (missing parts from reference TRBV7-8 and TRBJ1-1): GAGVSQSPRYKVAKRGQDVALRCDPISGHVSLFWYQQALGQGPEFLTYFQNEAQLDKSGLPSDRFFAERPEGSVSTLKIQRTQQEDSAVYLCASSIPKPMNTEAFFGQGTRLTVV.